One and the same sample provided the 28 T cell receptor beta chains below, sequenced in a study of PD-1 blockade in mismatch repair-deficient tumors. This table comes from immunoSEQ multiplex PCR, and its TCRdb copy is limited to in-frame clones, with some not included. The data show tens of thousands of clones, around 80% seen once. The source material was peripheral blood, sampled 44 weeks after starting pembrolizumab. These receptors all come from an adult with mismatch repair-deficient cancer.

The rearrangement joins TRBV25-1 to TRBJ2-1; TRBD1 aligns across 11 bases. J gave up 8 bases and V 5 bases, and 11 bases lay outside the gene matches. Looked up from germline, CDR1 is MGHDK and CDR2 is SYGVNS. CDR3 length: 16 residues. The CDR3 protein is CASSPSPGQGGYEQFF. CDR3 sequence (DNA): TGTGCCAGCAGTCCTTCACCGGGACAGGGGGGATATGAGCAGTTCTTC.

The V gene is TRBV2, the J gene TRBJ1-5; D gene ambiguous. CDR1 SNHLY and CDR2 FYNNEI come from the germline V gene. This CDR3 spans 15 amino acids. The V end was cut by 4 bases, the J end by 4 bases, with 14 bases between. The CDR3 nucleotides are TGTGCCAGCAGTGTAAGGCCAGGCCTTAATCAGCCCCAGCATTTT. It specifies CASSVRPGLNQPQHF.

The rearrangement joins TRBV6-5 to TRBJ2-7; TRBD2 agrees at 8 bases. The junction had 6 bases not matched to a gene; V was cut back by 6 bases and J by 2 bases. Germline CDR1 MNHEY, CDR2 SVGAGI. CDR3 size: 14 residues. The CDR3 nucleotides are TGTGCCAGCAGGTCGGGACTAGAGGCCTACGAGCAGTACTTC. The encoded protein is CASRSGLEAYEQYF.

The chain combines TRBV18 with TRBJ1-4; a possible D gene is TRBD1 (5 bases). The CDR3 loop spans 16 amino acids. Germline-derived CDR1 and CDR2 are KGHSH and LQKENI. Trimming took off 4 bases at V and 0 bases at J, with 12 bases between the two ends. The CDR3 here is CASSLRQTATNEKLFF. The CDR3 DNA follows: TGTGCCAGCTCACTGAGACAGACCGCAACTAATGAAAAACTGTTTTTT. The full variable domain, with the rest looked up from reference TRBV18 and TRBJ1-4, is NAGVMQNPRHLVRRRGQEARLRCSPMKGHSHVYWYRQLPEEGLKFMVYLQKENIIDESGMPKERFSAEFPKEGPSILRIQQVVRGDSAAYFCASSLRQTATNEKLFFGSGTQLSVL.

The genes are TRBV15 and TRBJ1-5; D may be TRBD1 (6 bases). Trimming removed 1 base at V and 4 bases at J, with 8 bases between. The CDR3 has 14 residues. Germline V lookup: CDR1 LNHNV, CDR2 YYDKDF (reference sequence). In nucleotides, the CDR3 is TGTGCCACCAGCAGAGGACAGGAAAATCAGCCCCAGCATTTT. Translated: CATSRGQENQPQHF.

The chain uses TRBV5-1 and TRBJ2-5; D remains ambiguous. V gave up 5 bases and J gave up 5 bases, with 13 bases separating them. Germline CDR1 is SGHRS and CDR2 is YFSETQ. The CDR3 loop spans 13 amino acids. The CDR3 region is CASRPALGETQYF. The CDR3 DNA follows: TGCGCCAGCAGACCCGCCTTGGGGGAGACCCAGTACTTC. The full variable domain, in which reference TRBV5-1 and TRBJ2-5 provide the parts outside the CDR3, is KAGVTQTPRYLIKTRGQQVTLSCSPISGHRSVSWYQQTPGQGLQFLFEYFSETQRNKGNFPGRFSGRQFSNSRSEMNVSTLELGDSALYLCASRPALGETQYFGPGTRLLVL.

The CDR3 DNA follows: TGCGCCAGCAGCTTGGCGGGAGGGCGTAGCGATGAGCAGTTCTTC. This codes for CASSLAGGRSDEQFF. The J gene is TRBJ2-1, the V gene TRBV5-1; 8 nucleotides agree with TRBD2. J gave up 8 bases and V 0 bases, and 7 bases lay outside the gene matches. The CDR3 totals 15 residues. Germline values: CDR1 SGHRS, CDR2 YFSETQ.

This clone occurred many times. This chain uses TRBV10-3 with TRBJ2-4; no clear D. V was cut by 0 bases and J by 5 bases, with 5 bases left in between. Looked up from germline, CDR1 is ENHRY and CDR2 is SYGVKD. This CDR3 is 13 amino acids long. CDR3 protein: CAISESSENIQYF. The CDR3 region has the DNA TGTGCCATCAGTGAGTCGTCAGAAAACATTCAGTACTTC.

This chain uses TRBV5-1 with TRBJ2-1, with TRBD2 matching 9 bases. Trimming removed 7 bases from V and 5 bases from J; junction bases left unmatched: 10. CDR3 length: 15 residues. Germline V gene lookup returns CDR1 SGHRS and CDR2 YFSETQ. CDR3 DNA: TGCGCCAGCCGTATTCTCGCGGGAGGGGACAATGAGCAGTTCTTC. The encoded protein is CASRILAGGDNEQFF.

The gene calls are TRBV4-2 and TRBJ2-3; D might be TRBD2 (6 bases). Germline V gene sequence: CDR1 LGHNA, CDR2 YNFKEQ. The CDR3 runs to 17 residues. With 0 bases removed from V and 0 bases from J, the gap between germline ends came to 13 bases. The CDR3 coding sequence is TGTGCCAGCAGCCAAGAACTTAGCGGCTACAGCACAGATACGCAGTATTTT. Protein product: CASSQELSGYSTDTQYF.

Notes on this clone: Additional DNA sequences in this sample encode the identical CDR3. The V gene is TRBV7-9, the J gene TRBJ2-5, with D perhaps TRBD1 or TRBD2 (6 bases each). Germline values: CDR1 SEHNR, CDR2 FQNEAQ (reference sequence). The CDR3 is 16 residues long. V lost 3 bases to trimming and J lost 2 bases, with 16 bases between them. CDR3 in DNA: TGTGCCAGCAGCTTTCAGGACAGAGGGACTCAAGAGACCCAGTACTTC. Protein sequence: CASSFQDRGTQETQYF.

The chain is built from TRBV30 and TRBJ1-1; D is unresolved. In germline, CDR1 is GTSNPN, CDR2 SVGIG (reference sequence). CDR3 length: 12 residues. Deletions cut 3 bases from V and 1 base from J, with 6 bases between. DNA of the CDR3: TGTGCCTGGAGCGCCACGAACACTGAAGCTTTCTTT. Protein: CAWSATNTEAFF. The full variable domain, rest sourced from reference TRBV30 and TRBJ1-1, is SQTIHQWPATLVQPVGSPLSLECTVEGTSNPNLYWYRQAAGRGLQLLFYSVGIGQISSEVPQNLSASRPQDRQFILSSKKLLLSDSGFYLCAWSATNTEAFFGQGTRLTVV.

The genes are TRBV5-6 and TRBJ2-2, with a possible D match to TRBD2 (6 bases). Between the trimmed V and J ends, which lost 4 bases and 5 bases, there was a span of 15 bases. The CDR3 is 15 amino acids. CDR1 is SGHDT, CDR2 YYEEEE, per germline. The DNA of the CDR3 is TGTGCCAGCAGCGTCTACGGAGGAGGGACCGGGGAGCTGTTTTTT. This gives the protein CASSVYGGGTGELFF.

The chain is built from TRBV28 and TRBJ1-2; D gene unclear. The V end was cut by 6 bases, the J end by 6 bases, with 14 bases between. The CDR3 extends over 13 amino acids. Germline V CDR1 and CDR2: MDHEN, SYDVKM. CDR3 protein: CASSPRLRNGYTF. The DNA of the CDR3 is TGTGCCAGCAGCCCCCGACTCAGAAATGGCTACACCTTC.

V gene TRBV19 combines with J gene TRBJ1-5; TRBD1 matches 7 bases. Germline V gene lookup returns CDR1 LNHDA and CDR2 SQIVND (reference sequence). Unmatched junction bases numbered 9, after V lost 5 bases and J lost 2 bases. This CDR3 is 16 amino acids long. CDR3 sequence (DNA): TGTGCCAGTAGTCCCCCTAACAGGGGTGGCAATCAGCCCCAGCATTTT. Encoded protein: CASSPPNRGGNQPQHF.

This chain joins TRBV5-4 and TRBJ1-1, with D uncertain. This CDR3 spans 11 amino acids. V was clipped by 0 bases and J by 4 bases, with 1 base between them. The germline V gene encodes CDR1 SGHNT and CDR2 YYREEE (reference sequence). CDR3: CASSLVTEAFF. CDR3 nucleotides: TGTGCCAGCAGCTTGGTCACTGAAGCTTTCTTT.

V and J are TRBV4-1 and TRBJ2-7; 16 nucleotides agree with TRBD2. The CDR3 totals 18 residues. Germline-derived CDR1 and CDR2 are MGHRA and YSYEKL. Unmatched junction bases numbered 6, after V lost 4 bases and J lost 0 bases. The CDR3, as DNA: TGCGCCAGCAGCCCTGGGACTAGCGGGAGGGATAGCTCCTACGAGCAGTACTTC. It is translated as CASSPGTSGRDSSYEQYF.

The rearrangement uses TRBV25-1 and TRBJ1-2; D is undetermined. The V end was cut by 1 base, the J end by 0 bases, with 15 bases between. This CDR3 is built from 17 residues. Germline CDR1 is MGHDK and CDR2 is SYGVNS. CDR3 residues: CASSESGSRIANYGYTF. Written as DNA, the CDR3 is TGTGCCAGCAGTGAATCGGGTTCCAGGATAGCTAACTATGGCTACACCTTC.

By its share, this clone is medium-sized. The chain uses TRBV5-4 and TRBJ1-2; TRBD1 matches 7 bases. V lost 4 bases to trimming and J lost 4 bases; unmatched junction nucleotides: 7. The CDR3 totals 14 residues. CDR1 and CDR2 (germline): SGHNT, YYREEE (reference sequence). In DNA, the CDR3 is TGTGCCAGCAGCAGACTGGACAGGTTCTATGGCTACACCTTC. Translation gives CASSRLDRFYGYTF.

This chain uses TRBV6-5 with TRBJ2-7; D perhaps matches TRBD2 (5 bases). This CDR3 spans 13 amino acids. Germline V lookup: CDR1 MNHEY, CDR2 SVGAGI. With 2 bases removed from V and 0 bases from J, the gap between germline ends came to 5 bases. This chain's CDR3 is CASSYEGSYEQYF. CDR3 bases: TGTGCCAGCAGTTACGAGGGCTCCTACGAGCAGTACTTC.

CDR3 in amino acids: CASSPYGTREKLFF. The CDR3 nucleotides are TGTGCCAGCAGCCCCTATGGGACACGGGAAAAACTGTTTTTT. The chain combines TRBV7-6 with TRBJ1-4; D is perhaps TRBD1 (6 bases). The V gene lost 5 bases and the J gene lost 8 bases, with 15 bases spanning the gap. This CDR3 region has 14 residues. Germline V gives CDR1 SGHVS, CDR2 FNYEAQ.

The rearrangement joins TRBV9 to TRBJ2-2; TRBD1 matches at 7 bases. This CDR3 region has 14 residues. Germline lookup yields CDR1 SGDLS and CDR2 YYNGEE. Germline trimming cut 2 bases from V and 8 bases from J; bases unmatched to any gene: 6. The CDR3 DNA follows: TGTGCCAGCAGCGTCGGGACAGTTGCTGGGGAGCTGTTTTTT. Residues: CASSVGTVAGELFF. Combining the CDR3 with reference TRBV9 and TRBJ2-2 gives the whole variable domain DSGVTQTPKHLITATGQRVTLRCSPRSGDLSVYWYQQSLDQGLQFLIQYYNGEERAKGNILERFSAQQFPDLHSELNLSSLELGDSALYFCASSVGTVAGELFFGEGSRLTVL.

The table lists this clone with a count of one. V is TRBV11-3 and J is TRBJ2-3; D ambiguous. CDR3 length equals 13 residues. The V end lost 4 bases, the J end lost 1 base, and 6 bases lay between the germline ends. CDR1 is SGHNT, CDR2 YENEEA, per germline. The CDR3 DNA is TGTGCCAGCAGCTCCCGAGGCACAGATACGCAGTATTTT. This gives the protein CASSSRGTDTQYF.

The rearrangement links TRBV30 to TRBJ1-2, with no clear D. V was pared by 1 base and J by 0 bases, with 12 bases between. CDR1 and CDR2 (germline): GTSNPN, SVGIG (reference sequence). CDR3 length: 15 residues. CDR3 sequence: CAWSAGVGSNYGYTF. CDR3 DNA: TGTGCCTGGAGTGCAGGTGTAGGATCTAACTATGGCTACACCTTC.

This chain connects TRBV19 to TRBJ2-5, with 7 bases matching TRBD1. Germline assignment: CDR1 LNHDA and CDR2 SQIVND (reference sequence). The CDR3 runs to 15 residues. V shed 5 bases, J shed 5 bases, and the junction held 11 bases outside the gene matches. The CDR3 loop reads CASSGRDSHGETQYF. DNA for the CDR3: TGTGCCAGTAGTGGTCGGGACAGCCATGGGGAGACCCAGTACTTC.

This clone was seen only a few times. The chain employs TRBV7-8 and TRBJ1-2; D gene unclear. V lost 2 bases to trimming and J lost 10 bases, with 14 bases between them. This CDR3 is 13 amino acids long. The germline V gene encodes CDR1 SGHVS and CDR2 FQNEAQ. The CDR3 coding sequence is TGTGCCAGCAGCTTACCCCGAGGACGGTTCTACACCTTC. It is translated as CASSLPRGRFYTF.

The chain uses TRBV5-1 and TRBJ2-1; 12 bases line up with TRBD2. After removal of 0 bases from V and 5 bases from J, the junction contained 6 bases not matched to a gene. The CDR3 consists of 17 residues. CDR1 and CDR2 (germline): SGHRS, YFSETQ. CDR3 amino acids: CASSLGPSGRGNNEQFF. The CDR3 DNA is TGCGCCAGCAGCTTGGGGCCTAGCGGGAGGGGAAACAATGAGCAGTTCTTC.

The J gene is TRBJ2-1, the V gene TRBV7-2; no clear D. The CDR3 runs 14 residues. The germline V and J ends were trimmed by 2 bases and 9 bases, with 14 bases remaining between them. Looked up from germline, CDR1 is SGHTA and CDR2 is FQGNSA. Here the CDR3 reads CASSLFTPLSEQFF. For the CDR3, the DNA is TGTGCCAGCAGCTTATTTACCCCCCTCAGTGAGCAGTTCTTC.